The sample holds a few counts of the clone carrying this TCR beta chain. Regions amplified from RNA transcripts were the TCR beta CDR3 regions. Initially, a first-round RT-PCR of the TCR CDR3 employed the HTBI primer set. TCRdb fed the multiplex PCR reads into MiXCR, producing one record per CDR3 protein. Of fewer than 400,000 distinct CDR3 sequences listed, 15% to 17% are singletons. The CDR3 has 13 amino acids. Trimming took off 6 bases at V and 8 bases at J, with 16 bases between the two ends. Per germline, CDR1 MNHEY and CDR2 SMNVEV (reference sequence). This specimen comes from a study of T cells in Graves' hyperthyroidism and ophthalmopathy. Uncontrolled infection, other autoimmune disease, pregnancy or lactation excluded patients. Together with thyroid ultrasound, orbital computed tomography, serum thyroxine and TRAb, clinical symptoms were used for diagnoses.

The sample consisted of blood. This chain links TRBV27 with TRBJ1-2; D is possibly TRBD1 (5 bases). The clonotype was recovered from a woman aged 18-29 years with Graves' hyperthyroidism that later progressed to Graves' ophthalmopathy. CDR3 amino acids: CASSLGLGDGYTF. The CDR3 nucleotides are TGTGCCAGCAGCCTTGGGTTGGGGGACGGCTACACCTTC.